This TCR beta chain was obtained from a study of blood T cell repertoires in COVID-19. Study background: Researchers got acute and convalescent COVID-19 samples from the United States, Italy and Spain. The analysed material was cDNA or gDNA that came from T cells, B-cell-depleted T cells, or PBMCs.

In the source study's methods: Reference gene primer amplification gave estimated nucleated cell counts. TCRdb's table, derived via immunoSEQ multiplex PCR, lists solely in-frame clones and lacks some. V and J calls and clone size follow that table, whereas D and trimming were derived from the DNA. Of about 120,000 clones listed, around 81% were seen once; the top ten hold approximately 12%. Trimming at V came to 4 bases and at J to 1 base, leaving 3 bases not matched to a gene. The V gene's germline CDR1 is SNHLY and CDR2 FYNNEI. The CDR3 consists of 14 residues. This clonotype originated in a man aged 55 to 70 with acute or convalescent COVID-19. Sequencing used peripheral blood. This chain connects TRBV2 to TRBJ1-1; 7 bases fit TRBD1. The CDR3 region is CASSVEGANTEAFF. CDR3 in DNA: TGTGCCAGCAGTGTCGAGGGGGCGAACACTGAAGCTTTCTTT. Filled out from reference TRBV2 and TRBJ1-1, the complete variable domain reads EPEVTQTPSHQVTQMGQEVILRCVPISNHLYFYWYRQILGQKVEFLVSFYNNEISEKSEIFDDQFSVERPDGSNFTLKIRSTKLEDSAMYFCASSVEGANTEAFFGQGTRLTVV.